The 29 T cell receptor beta chains below all came from one sample that was sequenced in a study of T cell responses to AZD1222 COVID-19 vaccine. The assay was immunoSEQ multiplex PCR, and TCRdb's table has in-frame clones only and misses some. In the table there are more than 85,000 clones, around 86% of which are singletons. The sample here was peripheral blood, taken on day 0 of AZD1222 vaccination. The source of these receptors is an adult in good health.

The chain recombines TRBV19 with TRBJ2-3; 10 bases fit TRBD1. J was trimmed by 3 bases and V by 2 bases; bases with no gene match: 5. Germline values: CDR1 LNHDA, CDR2 SQIVND (reference sequence). The CDR3 loop spans 16 amino acids. CDR3 bases: TGTGCCAGTAGTATACTTCCGGGACAGGGGACAGATACGCAGTATTTT. It codes for CASSILPGQGTDTQYF.

The chain is built from TRBV5-3 and TRBJ2-2; TRBD1 aligns across 7 bases. TRBV5-3 is reported as an ORF; its role is uncertain. The CDR3 is 18 residues long. The V and J ends lost 4 bases and 3 bases, in that order; junction bases with no gene match: 15. CDR3: CARSIRDRQGSDTGELFF. The CDR3 DNA follows: TGTGCCAGAAGCATAAGAGACCGACAGGGATCGGACACCGGGGAGCTGTTTTTT.

The sample holds a few counts of this clone. The chain carries TRBV9 and TRBJ1-4; D call uncertain. Per germline, CDR1 SGDLS and CDR2 YYNGEE. V lost 0 bases to trimming and J lost 4 bases, with 4 bases between them. This CDR3 contains 13 residues. CDR3 protein: CASSVEGNEKLFF. The CDR3 nucleotides are TGTGCCAGCAGCGTAGAGGGTAATGAAAAACTGTTTTTT.

The rearrangement joins TRBV6-5 to TRBJ2-3; D is unresolved. Germline V gene sequence: CDR1 MNHEY, CDR2 SVGAGI. V lost 0 bases to trimming and J lost 1 base, with 11 bases between them. CDR3 size: 16 residues. DNA of the CDR3: TGTGCCAGCAGTTACTCGGGCACCCTCGGCACAGATACGCAGTATTTT. Protein: CASSYSGTLGTDTQYF.

The gene calls are TRBV7-2 and TRBJ1-3; D ambiguous. The CDR3 is made up of 17 amino acids. V lost 1 base to trimming and J lost 0 bases, with 13 bases between them. Germline V gene data show CDR1 as SGHTA and CDR2 as FQGNSA. CDR3 in DNA: TGTGCCAGCAGCTTAGTTGTGGCAGTTACCTCTGGAAACACCATATATTTT. Its protein is CASSLVVAVTSGNTIYF.

This chain connects TRBV7-8 to TRBJ2-7, with unresolved D. Germline V gene data show CDR1 as SGHVS and CDR2 as FQNEAQ. V was cut by 5 bases and J by 2 bases, with 7 bases left in between. The CDR3 length is 12 residues. The CDR3 DNA is TGTGCCAGCAGCCACCACCCCTACGAGCAGTACTTC. Residues: CASSHHPYEQYF.

The rearrangement joins TRBV7-2 to TRBJ2-2; D not certain. Germline V gene data show CDR1 as SGHTA and CDR2 as FQGNSA. Trimming took off 0 bases at V and 0 bases at J, with 8 bases between the two ends. The CDR3 contains 16 residues. In nucleotides, the CDR3 is TGTGCCAGCAGCTTAGCGAACAGCGCGAACACCGGGGAGCTGTTTTTT. Translation: CASSLANSANTGELFF.

The genes are TRBV6-4 and TRBJ2-7, with D perhaps TRBD2 (5 bases). This CDR3 region has 14 residues. Germline assignment: CDR1 MRHNA and CDR2 SNTAGT. V lost 11 bases and J 2 bases, leaving 19 bases between the germline ends. The CDR3 DNA is TGTGCCGGCGGGCCGCAATCACCCCCCTACGAGCAGTACTTC. It translates to CAGGPQSPPYEQYF.

Concerning this clone: The missing conserved phenylalanine or tryptophan at the end of this CDR3 makes a read error likely. No DNA is shown, since the ends of the CDR3 on it are uncertain; the CDR3 is the one TCRdb lists. CDR3 protein: CASSYSGQDPSRYP. The rearrangement uses TRBV6-2 or TRBV6-3 and TRBJ1-3. The CDR3 totals 14 residues, both ends included. The germline V gene has CDR1 MNHEY and CDR2 SVGEGT.

The CDR3 coding sequence is TGTGCCAGCAGCCAAGGGTATGCCCGAGATTCCTACGAGCAGTACTTC. Protein product: CASSQGYARDSYEQYF. The gene calls are TRBV3-1 (or the pseudogene TRBV3-2) and TRBJ2-7; no clear D gene. The CDR3 runs 16 residues. From germline, CDR1 is LGHDT and CDR2 YNNKEL (reference sequence). Between the trimmed V and J ends, which lost 1 base and 1 base, there was a span of 14 bases.

This chain links TRBV18 with TRBJ2-7; D not certain. Germline V lookup: CDR1 KGHSH, CDR2 LQKENI. The V and J ends lost 3 bases and 1 base respectively, with 10 bases between them. The CDR3 covers 14 residues. The CDR3 DNA reads TGTGCCAGCTCACCCCAGGACCAGTCCTACGAGCAGTACTTC. It translates to CASSPQDQSYEQYF.

CDR3 residues: CSVGKDRGYGYTF. The CDR3 DNA sequence: TGCAGCGTTGGCAAGGACAGGGGGTATGGCTACACCTTC. The chain recombines TRBV29-1 with TRBJ1-2; 10 bases are a match to TRBD1. The CDR3 has 13 amino acids. Germline trimming cut 4 bases from V and 5 bases from J; bases unmatched to any gene: 4. The germline CDR1 and CDR2 sequences are SQVTM and ANQGSEA.

V usage is TRBV28 and J usage is TRBJ1-2, with a possible D match to TRBD1 (5 bases). The CDR3 consists of 10 residues. Trimming stripped 10 bases from V and 8 bases from J, with 11 bases between. The germline V gene has CDR1 MDHEN and CDR2 SYDVKM. The CDR3 nucleotides are TGTGCCACAGGGATGGGGGGCTACACCTTC. Its translation is CATGMGGYTF.

J is TRBJ2-1 and V is TRBV7-2; 14 nucleotides line up with TRBD2. The CDR3 runs to 19 residues. The J segment lost 0 bases and the V segment lost 1 base, leaving 5 bases of the junction unmatched. Germline loops: CDR1 SGHTA, CDR2 FQGNSA. CDR3 region: CASSLVGTSGSASYNEQFF. The CDR3 bases are TGTGCCAGCAGCTTAGTCGGGACTAGCGGGAGTGCCTCCTACAATGAGCAGTTCTTC.

This sequence joins TRBV5-6 and TRBJ2-7, with a tentative D call TRBD2 (6 bases). The length of the CDR3 is 17 residues. Per germline, CDR1 SGHDT and CDR2 YYEEEE. Trimming pared 4 bases from V and 0 bases from J, leaving 20 bases between. The CDR3 here is CASSPRRSSGYSYEQYF. The CDR3 nucleotides read TGTGCCAGCAGCCCGCGACGTTCCAGCGGGTACTCCTACGAGCAGTACTTC.

Only one count was recorded for this clone. This chain uses TRBV7-9 with TRBJ1-4; D might be TRBD1 (6 bases). Trimming took off 3 bases at V and 3 bases at J, with 23 bases between the two ends. Germline CDR1 is SEHNR and CDR2 is FQNEAQ (reference sequence). The CDR3 is 19 amino acids. CDR3 protein: CASSFQKSPQGTANEKLFF. Here the CDR3 DNA reads TGTGCCAGCAGCTTCCAAAAATCGCCACAGGGCACGGCTAATGAAAAACTGTTTTTT.

The J gene is TRBJ2-5, the V gene TRBV28, with a weak D call TRBD2 (5 bases). This CDR3 contains 17 residues. Germline-derived CDR1 and CDR2 are MDHEN and SYDVKM. The V and J ends lost 7 bases and 1 base respectively, with 22 bases between them. Here the CDR3 DNA reads TGTGCCAGCACCACCCAAGACTATCGAAGGGTCCAAGAGACCCAGTACTTC. Residues: CASTTQDYRRVQETQYF.

The gene calls are TRBV3-1 (or the pseudogene TRBV3-2) and TRBJ2-1, with TRBD2 matching 8 bases. In germline, CDR1 is LGHDT, CDR2 YNNKEL (reference sequence). With V trimmed by 3 bases and J by 5 bases, 12 bases remained unmatched. This CDR3 is 17 amino acids long. The CDR3 sequence: CASSHQVTGTSHNEQFF. As DNA, the CDR3 is TGTGCCAGCAGCCACCAGGTTACCGGGACTAGTCACAATGAGCAGTTCTTC.

The chain couples TRBV9 to TRBJ2-1, with D perhaps TRBD2 (5 bases). Trimming left V 6 bases short and J 2 bases short, with 9 bases between. CDR1 and CDR2 (germline): SGDLS, YYNGEE. The CDR3 length is 13 residues. The CDR3 region has the DNA TGTGCCAGCACACGAGGGACCTACAATGAGCAGTTCTTC. The encoded protein is CASTRGTYNEQFF.

The V call is TRBV10-3, the J call TRBJ2-2, with D perhaps matching TRBD2 (5 bases). V lost 8 bases and J 4 bases, leaving 14 bases between the germline ends. The CDR3 has 14 residues. The germline CDR1 and CDR2 sequences are ENHRY and SYGVKD. The chain's CDR3 is CAIRGTSGTGELFF. CDR3 sequence (DNA): TGTGCCATCCGGGGAACGAGCGGCACCGGGGAGCTGTTTTTT.

CDR3 sequence: CASSENVGGGPWDEQFF. CDR3 DNA sequence: TGTGCCAGCAGTGAAAACGTAGGGGGAGGGCCTTGGGATGAGCAGTTCTTC. J is TRBJ2-1 and V is TRBV6-1, with D possibly matching TRBD2 (7 bases). V was cut by 2 bases and J by 8 bases, with 22 bases left in between. CDR1 is MNHNS and CDR2 is SASEGT in the germline V gene. This CDR3 has 17 amino acids.

The genes are TRBV2 and TRBJ2-5; perhaps TRBD2 as D (6 bases). V was clipped by 6 bases and J by 3 bases, with 14 bases between them. Germline V gene data show CDR1 as SNHLY and CDR2 as FYNNEI. The CDR3 is made up of 14 amino acids. The CDR3 loop reads CASSRLVAKETQYF. The DNA for the CDR3 is TGTGCCAGCAGCCGACTAGTGGCGAAAGAGACCCAGTACTTC.

On this clone itself: This sample also contains other DNA sequences that code for the same CDR3. The chain carries TRBV28 and TRBJ2-7; no reliable D call. Trimming stripped 6 bases from V and 2 bases from J, with 11 bases between. The germline CDR1 and CDR2 sequences are MDHEN and SYDVKM. The CDR3 loop spans 13 amino acids. The CDR3 sequence is CASSGSSAYEQYF. In DNA form, the CDR3 reads TGTGCCAGCAGCGGGTCCTCCGCCTACGAGCAGTACTTC.

The rearrangement joins TRBV28 to TRBJ2-7; 16 positions agree with TRBD2. CDR1 MDHEN and CDR2 SYDVKM come from the germline V gene. J gave up 4 bases and V 6 bases, and 9 bases lay outside the gene matches. The CDR3 covers 17 residues. The CDR3 nucleotides are TGTGCCAGCAGATGGCCCGGGACTAGCGGGGGGGTTTACGAGCAGTACTTC. Amino acid sequence: CASRWPGTSGGVYEQYF.

This sequence joins TRBV5-1 and TRBJ1-4, with TRBD1 matching over 7 bases. Germline V lookup: CDR1 SGHRS, CDR2 YFSETQ. The V and J ends lost 0 bases and 0 bases, in that order; junction bases with no gene match: 5. The CDR3 extends over 17 amino acids. The CDR3 DNA is TGCGCCAGCAGCTTGGACAGGGGTCCTTCAACTAATGAAAAACTGTTTTTT. Encoded protein: CASSLDRGPSTNEKLFF.

The rearrangement links TRBV7-9 to TRBJ1-4; 9 nucleotides match TRBD1. J was trimmed by 12 bases and V by 1 base; bases with no gene match: 6. Germline lookup yields CDR1 SEHNR and CDR2 FQNEAQ (reference sequence). There are 14 residues in the CDR3. CDR3 DNA sequence: TGTGCCAGCAGCTTAGGGGACAGGGCAGGAGAACTGTTTTTT. Translated, it gives CASSLGDRAGELFF. Together with reference TRBV7-9 and TRBJ1-4, the CDR3 gives the full variable domain: DTGVSQNPRHKITKRGQNVTFRCDPISEHNRLYWYRQTLGQGPEFLTYFQNEAQLEKSRLLSDRFSAERPKGSFSTLEIQRTEQGDSAMYLCASSLGDRAGELFFGSGTQLSVL.

The rearrangement uses TRBV25-1 and TRBJ2-2; D may be TRBD2 (5 bases). The V end lost 5 bases, the J end lost 7 bases, and 8 bases lay between the germline ends. The CDR3 has 12 residues. CDR1 is MGHDK and CDR2 is SYGVNS in the germline V gene. This chain's CDR3 is CASSSGSGELFF. The CDR3 DNA is TGTGCCAGCAGTAGCGGCAGCGGGGAGCTGTTTTTT.

This clone was seen just once. The V and J genes are TRBV2 and TRBJ2-2; possible D gene TRBD2, 6 bases. The CDR3 contains 14 residues. Germline V CDR1 and CDR2: SNHLY, FYNNEI. V shed 8 bases and J shed 2 bases, with 12 bases lying between them. DNA for the CDR3: TGTGCCAGCCCCGGAGGGCCAAACACCGGGGAGCTGTTTTTT. It translates to CASPGGPNTGELFF.

This chain uses TRBV6-5 with TRBJ2-7; 11 bases fit TRBD1. V was clipped by 6 bases and J by 7 bases; unmatched bases: 5. The CDR3 runs to 13 residues. Germline CDR1 is MNHEY and CDR2 is SVGAGI. The CDR3 reads CASRRDRGREQYF. The CDR3 coding sequence is TGTGCCAGCAGGAGGGACAGGGGGAGGGAGCAGTACTTC.